This TCR beta chain was profiled in a study of shared clonotypes between healthy human individuals. In the study overall: Per donor, three plates held CD4 naive cells, three held CD4 memory, two held CD8 naive and one held CD8 memory.

The data were produced by immunoSEQ multiplex PCR, yet TCRdb's version contains in-frame clones alone and is incomplete. Found here are roughly 2 million clones, roughly 94% of them singletons; the top ten hold roughly 0.13%. The germline CDR1 and CDR2 sequences are SGHDN and FVKESK. V was cut by 0 bases and J by 6 bases, with 8 bases left in between. The CDR3 has 13 amino acids. Sequenced sample: naive CD4+ T cells sorted from blood. Indicated subset: CD45RA+ positively selected. V gene TRBV14 combines with J gene TRBJ1-1; possible D gene TRBD1, 5 bases. The TCR sequence derives from a young man in good health. The CDR3 sequence is CASSQEGRSEAFF. The CDR3 bases are TGTGCCAGCAGCCAAGAGGGGCGTTCTGAAGCTTTCTTT.